A single sample is the source of the 23 T cell receptor beta chains below, sequenced in a study of neoadjuvant nivolumab and ipilimumab in lung cancer. Clones were read by immunoSEQ multiplex PCR, and TCRdb kept only the in-frame ones, dropping some. This sample has 7,000 to 8,500 clones, with more than 80% found just once. The sample was tumor tissue, taken after neoadjuvant nivolumab, alone or with ipilimumab, at or shortly before surgery. The receptors were sampled from an adult with non-small cell lung cancer.

In regard to this clone: The junction shows a germline mismatch at one end, possibly a read error. This chain links TRBV13 with TRBJ1-1; D may be TRBD1 (6 bases). The CDR3 extends over 12 amino acids. Germline V gene lookup returns CDR1 PRHDT and CDR2 FYEKMQ (reference sequence). The CDR3 loop reads CASSSQGRRPVF. CDR3 bases: TGTGCCAGCAGTTCACAGGGAAGGAGGCCTGTCTTT.

The chain joins TRBV6-1 to TRBJ2-3, with D unclear. The CDR3 contains 14 residues. The germline V and J ends were trimmed by 7 bases and 0 bases, with 11 bases remaining between them. Germline CDR1 and CDR2: MNHNS and SASEGT. The CDR3 DNA reads as TGTGCCAGCACCCCCCACCCCAGCACAGATACGCAGTATTTT. Translation: CASTPHPSTDTQYF.

This clone was recorded only once. The chain has TRBV29-1 and TRBJ1-2; TRBD1 might be the D (5 bases). The CDR3 has 12 amino acids. V was trimmed by 6 bases and J by 8 bases, leaving 16 bases between them. In germline, CDR1 is SQVTM, CDR2 ANQGSEA. CDR3 nucleotides: TGCAGCGTCGGGAGGGGTTCCCTGGGCTACACCTTC. As protein: CSVGRGSLGYTF. The variable domain in full, with the rest retrieved from reference TRBV29-1 and TRBJ1-2, is SAVISQKPSRDICQRGTSLTIQCQVDSQVTMMFWYRQQPGQSLTLIATANQGSEATYESGFVIDKFPISRPNLTFSTLTVSNMSPEDSSIYLCSVGRGSLGYTFGSGTRLTVV.

The rearrangement links TRBV6-5 to TRBJ2-2; 10 bases align to TRBD2. From germline, CDR1 is MNHEY and CDR2 SVGAGI. Trimming removed 8 bases from V and 1 base from J; junction bases left unmatched: 1. This CDR3 has 14 residues. CDR3 coding DNA: TGTGCCAGCCGGACTAGCGGGAACACCGGGGAGCTGTTTTTT. Translating it yields CASRTSGNTGELFF.

This CDR3 reads CASSLRQGSTGNTIYF. CDR3 sequence (DNA): TGCGCCAGCAGCCTCCGACAGGGGAGTACTGGAAACACCATATATTTT. The chain uses TRBV4-1 and TRBJ1-3; 8 bases are shared with TRBD1. Germline lookup yields CDR1 MGHRA and CDR2 YSYEKL. The CDR3 sequence is 16 residues long. The junction had 7 bases not matched to a gene; V was cut back by 4 bases and J by 2 bases.

The V call is TRBV15, the J call TRBJ2-3; D gene uncertain. Germline assignment: CDR1 LNHNV and CDR2 YYDKDF (reference sequence). The V and J ends lost 2 bases and 2 bases respectively, with 14 bases between them. The CDR3 loop spans 16 amino acids. CDR3 region: CATSRSRQVVTDTQYF. CDR3 DNA sequence: TGTGCCACCAGCAGAAGTAGGCAAGTCGTCACAGATACGCAGTATTTT.

V and J are TRBV5-5 and TRBJ2-2, with 11 bases lining up with TRBD1. Germline V gene lookup returns CDR1 SGHKS and CDR2 YYEKEE (reference sequence). With V trimmed by 2 bases and J by 9 bases, 9 bases remained unmatched. The CDR3 covers 16 residues. CDR3 loop: CASSFTVRTGGRELFF. The CDR3 nucleotides are TGTGCCAGCAGCTTCACAGTCAGGACAGGGGGCCGGGAGCTGTTTTTT.

This clone was seen only a few times. The V and J genes are TRBV7-7 and TRBJ2-7; 9 bases match TRBD1. The V gene end was trimmed by 5 bases and the J gene end by 6 bases; junction bases not matched to a gene: 11. This CDR3 contains 15 residues. The germline CDR1 and CDR2 sequences are SSHAT and FNYEAQ (reference sequence). CDR3 amino acids: CASSPSPGTGSEQYF. The CDR3 DNA follows: TGTGCCAGCAGCCCCAGTCCCGGGACAGGGAGCGAGCAGTACTTC.

The rearrangement joins TRBV30 to TRBJ2-3, with 9 bases matching TRBD1. Germline V CDR1 and CDR2: GTSNPN, SVGIG (reference sequence). This CDR3 region has 14 residues. J was trimmed by 3 bases and V by 2 bases; bases with no gene match: 3. CDR3 nucleotides: TGTGCCTGGAGTATCGGACAGGGGACAGATACGCAGTATTTT. It translates to CAWSIGQGTDTQYF.

The rearrangement links TRBV7-9 to TRBJ1-1, with no clear D. The CDR3 is 13 residues long. V dropped 3 bases and J dropped 0 bases, with 5 bases sitting between them. Germline V CDR1 and CDR2: SEHNR, FQNEAQ (reference sequence). CDR3 loop: CASSLGMNTEAFF. CDR3 DNA sequence: TGTGCCAGCAGCTTGGGTATGAACACTGAAGCTTTCTTT.

This clone was detected only a few times. The V call is TRBV28, the J call TRBJ1-2; no definite D call. Per the germline V gene, CDR1 is MDHEN and CDR2 is SYDVKM. The CDR3 is 16 amino acids. Trimming cost V 6 bases and J 4 bases, with 21 bases left between them. As DNA, the CDR3 is TGTGCCAGCAGCTATCCGAGTAGGGAGAAGGTCTATGGCTACACCTTC. This sequence encodes CASSYPSREKVYGYTF.

This chain joins TRBV27 and TRBJ2-1; 10 nucleotides match TRBD1. This CDR3 region has 13 residues. The ends lost 10 bases at V and 8 bases at J; junction bases unmatched: 8. Germline-derived CDR1 and CDR2 are MNHEY and SMNVEV (reference sequence). The CDR3 region is CATGMDRGDEQFF. In nucleotides, the CDR3 is TGTGCCACGGGGATGGACAGGGGGGATGAGCAGTTCTTC.

The chain links TRBV7-9 to TRBJ1-2, with a tentative D call TRBD1 (6 bases). CDR1 and CDR2 from the germline V gene are SEHNR and FQNEAQ (reference sequence). V was cut by 4 bases and J by 4 bases, with 16 bases left in between. The CDR3 loop spans 15 amino acids. CDR3 sequence reads: CASSSSGGLGYGYTF. The CDR3 DNA is TGTGCCAGCAGCTCAAGCGGGGGGCTGGGCTATGGCTACACCTTC.

The chain joins TRBV7-9 to TRBJ2-5; D uncertain. The V end lost 0 bases, the J end lost 5 bases, and 13 bases lay between the germline ends. The CDR3 length is 15 residues. CDR1 and CDR2 (germline): SEHNR, FQNEAQ (reference sequence). The CDR3 DNA reads TGTGCCAGCAGCTTAGCGTTGCAAGCGTCGGAGACCCAGTACTTC. Its translation: CASSLALQASETQYF. The complete variable domain, with remaining parts taken from reference TRBV7-9 and TRBJ2-5, reads DTGVSQNPRHKITKRGQNVTFRCDPISEHNRLYWYRQTLGQGPEFLTYFQNEAQLEKSRLLSDRFSAERPKGSFSTLEIQRTEQGDSAMYLCASSLALQASETQYFGPGTRLLVL.

The table lists this clone with a few counts. The rearrangement joins TRBV5-1 to TRBJ2-3, with 10 positions matching TRBD2. Germline loops: CDR1 SGHRS, CDR2 YFSETQ. This CDR3 has 16 residues. Trimming cost V 4 bases and J 3 bases; bases outside gene matches: 8. In nucleotides, the CDR3 is TGCGCCAGCAGCATCCAGCGGGGGGGCTTAACAGATACGCAGTATTTT. Translating gives CASSIQRGGLTDTQYF.

In its sample, this clone was seen once. The gene calls are TRBV6-1 and TRBJ1-1; perhaps TRBD1 as D (5 bases). Trimming pared 5 bases from V and 1 base from J, leaving 8 bases between. Germline V gives CDR1 MNHNS, CDR2 SASEGT. The CDR3 runs 13 residues. CDR3 sequence reads: CASSRDRNTEAFF. The CDR3 DNA reads as TGTGCCAGCAGTCGAGACAGGAACACTGAAGCTTTCTTT.

The rearrangement links TRBV6-6 to TRBJ2-7; no reliable D call. V was shortened by 4 bases and J by 2 bases, with 12 bases between the two germline ends. The CDR3 is 14 amino acids. Germline lookup yields CDR1 MNHNY and CDR2 SVGAGI (reference sequence). The CDR3 protein is CASSSPDRAYEQYF. CDR3 sequence (DNA): TGTGCCAGCAGTTCGCCGGACCGGGCCTACGAGCAGTACTTC.

V usage is TRBV4-2 and J usage is TRBJ2-7; TRBD2 matches at 12 bases. Germline CDR1 reads LGHNA; CDR2 reads YNFKEQ. This CDR3 contains 16 residues. The V segment lost 2 bases and the J segment 3 bases; nucleotides outside the gene matches: 5. CDR3 coding DNA: TGTGCCAGCAGCCAACCTAGCGGGGGGGCATTCTACGAGCAGTACTTC. Amino acid sequence: CASSQPSGGAFYEQYF.

The chain carries TRBV7-3 and TRBJ2-7; 7 bases agree with TRBD2. Losses at the gene ends were 5 bases for V and 3 bases for J; bases not matched to a gene: 4. This CDR3 contains 13 residues. Germline-derived CDR1 and CDR2 are SGHTA and FQGTGA. The CDR3 spells CASSPRGIYEQYF. The CDR3, as DNA: TGTGCCAGCAGCCCGCGGGGGATCTACGAGCAGTACTTC.

This clone showed up just a few times. The gene calls are TRBV12-1 and TRBJ2-2; the table calls TRBD2, which could not be checked here. TRBV12-1 is labeled a pseudogene. This CDR3 is built from 21 residues. CDR3 residues: CASSFARPTTSPFVNTGELFF. CDR3 sequence (DNA): TGTGCCAGCAGCTTTGCTCGGCCGACGACTAGCCCCTTTGTGAACACCGGGGAGCTGTTTTTT.

This chain uses TRBV11-3 with TRBJ2-1; the D is unclear. This CDR3 has 12 amino acids. Trimming pared 3 bases from V and 8 bases from J, leaving 8 bases between. Germline V lookup: CDR1 SGHNT, CDR2 YENEEA. The CDR3 DNA reads TGTGCCAGCAGCTTTGTTGGGGATGAGCAGTTCTTC. This translates into CASSFVGDEQFF.

The chain links TRBV2 to TRBJ2-5, with TRBD1 identical over 10 bases. V lost 6 bases and J lost 3; bases outside the gene matches: 1. The CDR3 has 13 residues. Germline-derived CDR1 and CDR2 are SNHLY and FYNNEI. The CDR3, as DNA: TGTGCCAGCAGAGGGACAGGGGAAGAGACCCAGTACTTC. Encoded protein: CASRGTGEETQYF.

The rearrangement joins TRBV7-9 to TRBJ2-3, with TRBD2 matching 11 bases. The J segment lost 3 bases and the V segment lost 6 bases, leaving 5 bases of the junction unmatched. Per the germline V gene, CDR1 is SEHNR and CDR2 is FQNEAQ (reference sequence). This CDR3 contains 15 residues. The CDR3 loop reads CASRGRLAGTDTQYF. The CDR3 bases are TGTGCCAGCAGAGGAAGACTAGCGGGGACAGATACGCAGTATTTT.